This T cell receptor (beta chain) was found in a study of cytomegalovirus exposure and HLA in healthy donors (dated 2017 in TCRdb). At the level of the whole study: In an earlier analysis of fewer than 750 of the donors, 250 to 300 Gb of sequence data and approximately 100 million unique TCR beta sequences from about 190 million T cells were reported. Roughly 300 gigabases of sequencing data and approximately 85 million unique TCR sequences were included in an early release covering 550 to 650 HLA-typed donors. Of the roughly 390 genotyped donors, 65% to 90% fell in the genetic ancestry cluster associated with self-reported Caucasian donors. The study was designed to test whether signatures of past pathogen exposure could be identified by cataloging public T cell receptors. Using immunosequencing, the study profiled T cell repertoires from fewer than 850 subjects and related those repertoires to cytomegalovirus serostatus. Besides the first cohort of approximately 710 subjects, a separate validation cohort made up of 95 to 150 different subjects was used. To predict cytomegalovirus infection status, the study combined high-throughput TCR immunosequencing, statistical association of individual TCRs with disease status, and machine learning. A later analysis re-analyzed previously published TCR beta repertoires from 666 donors and added high-resolution HLA genotyping to study TCR occurrence patterns. The later analysis used no new phenotypic data to find candidate immune exposures, relying instead on TCR beta sequences and their occurrence across donors. In an earlier analysis of 500 to 650 of the donors, high-throughput TCR beta sequencing was used to judge whether each TCR beta V gene segment behaved as functional or pseudogenic. Donor age, sex, ethnicity and CMV serostatus were compiled alongside the repertoire data. In a later genetic analysis, genome-wide SNP genotypes for about 65% of the roughly 700 donors were used, and that subset was treated as a discovery cohort. Every discovery cohort repertoire had been produced on one sequencing platform. HLA typing covered class I and class II loci at four-digit resolution. Typing coverage varied by locus: roughly 629-630 donors for A, B, C, DRB1 and DQB1; around 560 for DQA1; more than 600 for DPA1; approximately 450 for DPB1. Several DR-DQ haplotypes were handled as single units for association and clustering because linkage in the cohort was strong. On average, around 240,000 unique TCR beta nucleotide sequences were sequenced per donor among 398 genotyped donors of the cohort, with 15% to 20% of those sequences being non-productive. What the research found in general, with its limitations: In an earlier analysis of over 550 of the donors, most TCR beta V segments were observed in productive rearrangements about 87% or about 30% of the time, broadly matching IMGT annotations. When HLA alleles, especially DR and DQ, strongly co-occurred, TCR associations were difficult to assign to individual alleles. For the cohort, immune exposure information was limited to CMV serostatus. Sequencing depth was assumed to be roughly uniform across donors in the presence/absence analyses, though that assumption may not hold. Some IMGT-functional V segments, including TRBV6-2 and TRBV6-3, could not be distinguished by the 87-base-pair reads and were therefore excluded. Most CMV-associated TCR beta chains appeared to be HLA-restricted in a later analysis, and the HLA associations seemed to be driven largely by CMV exposure. In vitro tests confirmed that a few of the cytomegalovirus-associated TCR beta chains recognize cytomegalovirus antigens. A cluster of highly shared sequence variants was judged likely to be a technical artifact of the sequencing pipeline. Several of the top co-occurrence clusters appeared to be linked to parvovirus B19, influenza, CMV and Epstein-Barr virus, according to a later analysis. It was suggested by the authors that the approach could potentially be generalized to other disease states and immunological phenotypes. In a later analysis, the rate of TCR association differed among HLA loci, with DRB1 alleles having the most associated TCRs and HLA-C alleles having the fewest. A later genetic analysis associated a missense DCLRE1C variant with V-gene and J-gene trimming of TCR beta chains, and an independent cohort replicated the association. Across donors, most TCR sequences were observed very rarely, whereas some public TCRs were present in many individuals. According to a later genetic analysis, donors in an Asian-associated ancestry cluster had fewer N-insertions in productive TCRs than the roughly 670-donor mean. Specific HLA alleles were associated with 16,951 TCR beta sequences at a false discovery rate of 0.05 in a later analysis. A further reported finding was that TCR beta sequences accurately predicted the HLA-A and HLA-B alleles for most subjects in the first cohort. Because counts were too low, about 18 rarely observed V segments, including chromosome 9 orphons, were left out of the earlier analysis of several hundred of the donors. A later analysis found that HLA-associated TCR beta chains were more clonally expanded and had lower generation probabilities than equally common non-associated chains. This cohort had only TCR beta chains sequenced, and the lack of alpha or paired-chain data limited which features could be detected. HLA typing was unavailable for some donors at each locus, so association tests used only the typed subset. The study gave a list of some 150 TCR beta chains associated with cytomegalovirus. Correlated functional status among segregating V segments might be attributable to linkage disequilibrium, but an unknown experimental factor could not be ruled out. The classifier was reported to diagnose cytomegalovirus status with high specificity and sensitivity in both the original and validation cohorts.

This clone was detected only a few times. This clone's antigen is unknown. Per-base quality was not reported, and no clone a single base away is much larger than it. The cohort consisted of 600 or so healthy bone marrow donors. At the time of sampling, all cohort members were nominally healthy, though unrecorded immune exposures were likely present. The donor tested CMV seronegative, placing the donor among the 350 or so seronegative members of the cohort. A peripheral blood sample was collected from each donor, and TCR beta sequencing was performed on peripheral blood mononuclear cells. The Qiagen DNeasy Blood Extraction Kit was used to extract genomic DNA from the blood cell samples. The method behind the library was the immunoSEQ multiplex PCR assay. For the multiplex PCR, a mixture combining 60 forward primers for TCR Vbeta segments and 13 reverse primers for TCR Jbeta segments was used. The CDR3 region of rearranged TCR beta genes was amplified from genomic DNA by a multiplex PCR assay. On the Illumina HiSeq System, the amplified TCR beta libraries were sequenced as 87-base-pair reads. In the source study's methods: A later analysis counted some 80 million unique TCR beta chains across the 666 repertoires, and roughly 9.9 million of these chains were shared by at least two donors. A nearest-neighbor algorithm error-corrected the raw reads and collapsed the reads into unique sequences, merging closely related sequences to remove PCR and sequencing errors. Alignment of CDR3 sequences to IMGT reference sequences was used to assign V, D and J gene segments. Each retained sequence needed at least a six-nucleotide match to both a V gene segment and a J gene segment. Rearrangements were called productive when the CDR3 lacked stop codons and stayed in frame with V and J; all others were non-productive. Following IMGT convention, CDR3 was defined as the stretch from the second conserved V-encoded cysteine up to the conserved J-encoded phenylalanine. In an earlier analysis of more than 550 of the donors, sequences lacking an unambiguous match to a single V gene segment were excluded. An earlier analysis of 500 to 700 of the donors classified V segments as functional when productive rearrangements were above 56.7% and as segregating when the standard deviation between donors was above 5%. A statistical classification framework was built for diagnosing cytomegalovirus status from the catalog of TCR beta chain sequences. In a later analysis, V and J genes were assigned by comparing TCR nucleotide sequences against IMGT/GENE-DB human TR gene sequences. The TCRdist pipeline was used in a later analysis to assign CDR3 sequences and most-parsimonious VDJ recombination scenarios. In a later analysis, each TCR beta chain was defined by its CDR3 amino acid sequence together with its V-gene family, and reads without a unique V-gene family were excluded. As a way to deal with suspected cross-contamination and a sequencing artifact, a later analysis dropped roughly 620 nucleotide sequences that were highly shared and had low generation probability. For each public chain, a later analysis derived a clonal expansion index from normalized ranks of inferred template counts within each repertoire. A later analysis computed generation probabilities with a VDJ recombination model fitted to out-of-frame rearrangements, and checked the results against IGoR. In a later analysis, TCR-TCR, TCR-HLA and TCR-CMV co-occurrence was scored with hypergeometric tests, and a repertoire-size bias correction was applied to TCR pairs. A later analysis estimated false discovery rates by permuting HLA or CMV assignments 20 times. A later analysis grouped co-occurring TCRs with DBSCAN, adding TCRdist sequence similarity when clustering within HLA-allele-positive subsets. Repertoires with fewer than 30,000 or more than 120,000 public chains, plus five repertoires with anomalous nucleotide sharing, were excluded from co-occurrence clustering. The table comes from immuneACCESS by way of TCRdb, which keeps in-frame sequences with V and J called. Part of the clones is missing from these tables; in studies checked, under half for an unresolved V gene and the rest for unknown reasons. V and J calls plus clone size are reproduced from that table; the DNA served to infer D and trimming. The sample yields approximately 90,000 clones; around 79% were counted once. 4.9% of the sample is held by the ten biggest clonotypes.

The CDR3 holds 19 amino acids from the cysteine to the phenylalanine. The kept DNA is CDR3 alone, 57 bases in frame from the first base. Taken from the germline V gene, the CDR1 and CDR2 loops are SGHDT and YYEEEE. V is pruned by 1 base and J by 7 bases, leaving 20 bases of the junction without a gene match. Rearrangement joined TRBV5-6 to TRBJ2-5; 9 bases in the junction line up with TRBD2. The receptor was isolated from a woman in her forties in good health and CMV-seronegative. The specimen was PBMCs. The CDR3 loop reads CASSLLGGLAGRSEGTQYF. The sequenced DNA is TGTGCCAGCAGCTTGTTGGGCGGGCTAGCGGGGAGGTCCGAGGGGACCCAGTACTTC.